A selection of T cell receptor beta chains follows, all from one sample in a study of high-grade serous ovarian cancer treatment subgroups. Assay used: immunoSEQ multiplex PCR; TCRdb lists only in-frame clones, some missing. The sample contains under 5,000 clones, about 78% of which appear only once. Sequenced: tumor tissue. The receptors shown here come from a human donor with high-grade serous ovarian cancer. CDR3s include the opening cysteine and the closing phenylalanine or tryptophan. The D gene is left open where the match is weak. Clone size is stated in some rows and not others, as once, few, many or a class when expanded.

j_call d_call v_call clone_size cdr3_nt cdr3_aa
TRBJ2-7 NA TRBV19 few TGTGCCAGTAGTATAGAAACAGGGAGCTACGAGCAGTACTTC CASSIETGSYEQYF
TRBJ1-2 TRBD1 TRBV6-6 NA TGTGCCAGCAGTACCCAACAGGGGGCCGGGACCTTC CASSTQQGAGTF
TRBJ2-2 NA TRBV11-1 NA TGTGCCAGCAAAGGGTTGAACACCGGGGAGCTGTTTTTT CASKGLNTGELFF
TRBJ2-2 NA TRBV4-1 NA TGCGCCAGCAGCCATGGTGGAACCGGGGAGCTGTTTTTT CASSHGGTGELFF
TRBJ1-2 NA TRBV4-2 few TGTGCCAGCAGCCAAGATTCGTCTGCTTCCTATGGCTACACCTTC CASSQDSSASYGYTF
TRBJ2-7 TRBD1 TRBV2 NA TGTGCCAGCAGTCTGGACAGGGGGAAGTACGAGCAGTACTTC CASSLDRGKYEQYF
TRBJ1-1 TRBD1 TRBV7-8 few TGTGCCAGCAGCTCGGGACGGGACAGAAAAGCTTTCTTT CASSSGRDRKAFF
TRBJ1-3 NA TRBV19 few TGTGCCAGTATGGCTTGGGTAGGCTCTGGAAACACCATATATTTT CASMAWVGSGNTIYF
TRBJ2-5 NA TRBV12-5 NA TGTGCTAGTGGCCCCCCAGATATCATCAGCGGCGAGACCCAGTACTTC CASGPPDIISGETQYF
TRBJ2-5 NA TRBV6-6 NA TGTGCCAGCAGTAGACCAATGGAGACCCAGTACTTC CASSRPMETQYF
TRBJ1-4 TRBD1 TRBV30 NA TGTGCCTGGAGTGTAAGGCAGGGGGGTGAAAAACTGTTTTTT CAWSVRQGGEKLFF
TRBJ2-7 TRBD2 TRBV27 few TGTGCCAGCAGCATTAGCGGGGGCTACGAGCAGTACTTC CASSISGGYEQYF
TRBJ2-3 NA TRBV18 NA TGTGCCAGCTCCCCCGCCCCGGCGGGCACAGATACGCAGTATTTT CASSPAPAGTDTQYF
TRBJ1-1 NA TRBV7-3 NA TGTGCCAGCAGCTTATCTTTTTTGTCCAGCGAAGCTTTCTTT CASSLSFLSSEAFF
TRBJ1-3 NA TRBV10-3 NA TGTGCCATCAGTGAACGGCTCTCTGGAAACACCATATATTTT CAISERLSGNTIYF
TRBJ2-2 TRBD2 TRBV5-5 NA TGTGCCAGCAGCTCCCGGGGGGGCGGGGATACCGGGGAGCTGTTTTTT CASSSRGGGDTGELFF
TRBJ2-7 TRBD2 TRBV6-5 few TGTGCCACCTCCCCCCGGGGGGAATACGAGCAGTACTTC CATSPRGEYEQYF
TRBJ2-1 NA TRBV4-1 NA TGCGCCAGCAGCAACCCAAGCCGTGAGCAGTTCTTC CASSNPSREQFF
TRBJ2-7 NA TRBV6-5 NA TGTGCCAGCAGTTACTCTCGGCAGAATTACGAGCAGTACTTC CASSYSRQNYEQYF
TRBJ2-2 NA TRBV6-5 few TGTGCCAGCAGTTACCTGGCGGAGAACACCGGGGAGCTGTTTTTT CASSYLAENTGELFF
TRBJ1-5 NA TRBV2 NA TGTGCCAGCAGTGCGCGGGGTGGGCGATATCAGCCCCAGCATTTT CASSARGGRYQPQHF
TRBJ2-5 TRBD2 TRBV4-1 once TGCGCCAGCAGCCAGGAACACAATCCGCCAGCGGGGGTCCAAGAGACCCAGTACTTC CASSQEHNPPAGVQETQYF
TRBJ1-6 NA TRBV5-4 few TGTGCCAGCTGGAAACAGGGAGAGGGATCACCCCTCCACTTT CASWKQGEGSPLHF
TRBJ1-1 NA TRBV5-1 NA TGCGCCAGCAGGAGAGCCTTGGCGGCGAACACTGAAGCTTTCTTT CASRRALAANTEAFF
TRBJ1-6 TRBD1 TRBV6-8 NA TGTGCCAGCAGTTACTCGAACCGACAGGGGGCATGGAATTCACGGCTCCACTTT CASSYSNRQGAWNSRLHF
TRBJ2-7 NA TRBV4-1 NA TGCGCCAGCAGCCAGGGTCCCTCTCCGGCGGGGCGACCGGCCTACGAGCAGTACTTC CASSQGPSPAGRPAYEQYF
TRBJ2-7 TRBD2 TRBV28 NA TGTGCCAGCAGTTTGTCGGGAGGGAAAGGGGCATACGAGCAGTACTTC CASSLSGGKGAYEQYF
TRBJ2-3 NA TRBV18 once TGTGCCAGCTCACCACCGTTGCAGGGGCGCCCAGATACGCAGTATTTT CASSPPLQGRPDTQYF
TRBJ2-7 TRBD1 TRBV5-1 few TGCGCCAGCAGCGCCGGGACAGGGGGCGCGCAGTACTTC CASSAGTGGAQYF
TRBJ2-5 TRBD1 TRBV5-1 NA TGCGCCAGCAGCTCTGGGACAGGGGGCGGGAAGACCCAGTACTTC CASSSGTGGGKTQYF
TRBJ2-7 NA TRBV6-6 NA TGTGCCAGCAGTTACTCTCGGCAGAATTACGAGCAGTACTTC CASSYSRQNYEQYF
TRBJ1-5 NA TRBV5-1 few TGCGCCAGCAGCTTCCGGGGGGCTATTGGTCAGCCCCAGCATTTT CASSFRGAIGQPQHF
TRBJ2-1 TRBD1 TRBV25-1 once TGTGCCAGCAGTGCGAGCGCAGGGGGCAAGAGAACCTACAATGAGCAGTTCTTC CASSASAGGKRTYNEQFF
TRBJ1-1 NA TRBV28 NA TGTGCCAGCAGGTCACCGGTGGACACTGAAGCTTTCTTT CASRSPVDTEAFF
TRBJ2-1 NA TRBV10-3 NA TGTGCCACCTTGGACCTTTTAAGCTCCTACAATGAGCAGTTCTTC CATLDLLSSYNEQFF
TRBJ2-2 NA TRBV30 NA TGTGCCGGGAACAGGGGAGGCACCGGGGAGCTGTTTTTT CAGNRGGTGELFF
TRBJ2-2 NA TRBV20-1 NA TGCAGTGCTTGGACTACCGGGGAGCTGTTTTTT CSAWTTGELFF
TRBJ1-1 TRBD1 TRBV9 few TGTGCCAGCAGCGCTATACAGGGGCCCACTGAAGCTTTCTTT CASSAIQGPTEAFF
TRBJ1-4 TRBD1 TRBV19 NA TGTGCCAGTAGTAGGACAGGGGCTGATGAAAAACTGTTTTTT CASSRTGADEKLFF
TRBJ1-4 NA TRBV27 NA TGTGCCAGCAGTTTACGATTCAGTAGCGAAAAACTGTTTTTT CASSLRFSSEKLFF
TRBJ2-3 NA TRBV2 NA TGTGCCAGCAGTGTTGTCAGGGATGATACGCAGTATTTT CASSVVRDDTQYF
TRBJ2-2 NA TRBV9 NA TGTGCCAGCACCCGGGGGGCGGGCCCGAACACCGGGGAGCTGTTTTTT CASTRGAGPNTGELFF
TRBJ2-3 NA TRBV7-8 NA TGTGCCAGCAGCTTGACACGGGGGTCAGATACGCAGTATTTT CASSLTRGSDTQYF
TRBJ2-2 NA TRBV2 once TGTGCCAGCAGGGGGTGGGAAGGGGAGCTGTTTTTT CASRGWEGELFF
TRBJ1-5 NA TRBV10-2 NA TGCGCCAGCAGTGAGGGGGCGAGGCAGCCCCAGCATTTT CASSEGARQPQHF
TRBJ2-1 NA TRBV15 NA TGTGCCACCAGCCTACCCCGACAGGCCAATGAGCAGTTCTTC CATSLPRQANEQFF